This record concerns one TCR beta chain sequence. Its antigen is still unknown. The length of the CDR3 is 13 residues. Germline V gives CDR1 MNHEY, CDR2 SMNVEV (reference sequence). V gave up 7 bases and J gave up 0 bases, with 10 bases separating them. This specimen belongs to a study of CD8 T cells in ankylosing spondylitis. TCRdb called the 5' RACE reads again in MiXCR, with one record for every CDR3 protein. This table has some 800,000 distinct CDR3 sequences, approximately 12% appearing once. Study outcomes and limitations: There was a TCR beta motif, made of 7 or 8 highly homologous variants, that appeared characteristic of ankylosing spondylitis blood.

Sequencing was performed on blood, either unsorted or a sorted T cell fraction (not recorded which). The source of this sequence is a male donor with ankylosing spondylitis. The chain has TRBV27 and TRBJ2-7; D is unresolved. CDR3 loop: CASKQTASYEQYF. DNA for the CDR3: TGTGCCAGCAAGCAGACGGCCTCCTACGAGCAGTACTTC.